This T cell receptor (beta chain) was observed in a study of blood T cells in healthy people across ages. Germline V gene sequence: CDR1 DFQATT, CDR2 SNEGSKA (reference sequence). The CDR3 length is 15 residues. Trimming removed 6 bases from V and 6 bases from J; junction bases left unmatched: 11. As regards this clonotype: Its antigen is unidentified.

The authors ran a second PCR of roughly 7 to 11 cycles using a sample-barcoded 5' primer and a J-beta primer mix. Every cDNA molecule bore a tag from a template-switch adaptor containing 12 random nucleotides. MiXCR, applied by TCRdb to the 5' RACE reads, yields one record per CDR3 protein. The sample lists 650,000 or so distinct CDR3 sequences; about 50% were seen once. Regarding the study as a whole: The authors considered diversity estimates from one million T cells to be underestimates.

Material for sequencing was blood. This receptor was obtained from a woman older than 75 in good health. The chain uses TRBV20-1 and TRBJ1-5; 10 positions match TRBD1. CDR3: CSADSLGTGAQPQHF. CDR3 DNA: TGCAGTGCAGACTCCTTGGGGACAGGGGCTCAGCCCCAGCATTTT.